This record covers a single T cell receptor (beta chain). No antigen is known for it. This sample stems from a study of OX40 agonist ivuxolimab in advanced cancers. Study conclusions and caveats: Both CD4+ and CD8+ T cell populations in blood had undergone clonal expansion by week 6 at 0.1 to 3.0 mg/kg.

The table came from immunoSEQ multiplex PCR; TCRdb's copy has only in-frame clones and leaves some out. This table has around 62,000 clones, around 85% appearing once. The V gene lost 8 bases and the J gene lost 8 bases, with 18 bases spanning the gap. The germline V gene encodes CDR1 MNHEY and CDR2 SVGAGI. The CDR3 extends over 13 amino acids. People who had autoimmune disease history or systemic immunosuppression were excluded. The source was CD4+ or CD8+ T cells sorted from blood, collected in a trial of the OX40 agonist ivuxolimab. The receptor was derived from an adult with an advanced solid tumor such as melanoma, head and neck, liver or kidney cancer. V is TRBV6-5 and J is TRBJ1-2; possibly TRBD1 for D (6 bases). CDR3 sequence reads: CASQGSQQSGYTF. The CDR3 DNA sequence: TGTGCCAGCCAGGGGAGCCAGCAGTCGGGCTACACCTTC.